This T cell receptor beta chain was sequenced during a study of T cells in Graves' hyperthyroidism and ophthalmopathy. General study points: Ophthalmopathy was predicted by the model a median of 6.5 months ahead of onset.

RNA transcripts were the template for amplifying TCR beta CDR3 regions. A set of HTBI primers served as the primers for a first-round RT-PCR of the TCR CDR3. Using its own MiXCR run on the multiplex PCR reads, TCRdb lists one record per CDR3 protein. The data contain 500,000 to 600,000 distinct CDR3 sequences, just over 45% of them singletons. Between the trimmed V and J ends, which lost 3 bases and 1 base, there was a span of 7 bases. This CDR3 spans 13 amino acids. Germline V CDR1 and CDR2: MNHNS, SASEGT. This clonotype was seen many times. The antigen is undetermined. The V gene is TRBV6-1, the J gene TRBJ2-7; D ambiguous. Sequencing was performed on peripheral blood or thyroid tissue (not recorded which). The clonotype was recovered from a woman between 18 and 29 years old with Graves' hyperthyroidism. Here the CDR3 reads CASSDLESYEQYF. The CDR3 DNA is TGTGCCAGCAGTGATCTAGAGTCCTACGAGCAGTACTTC.